These 21 T cell receptor beta chains were all obtained from the same sample, sequenced in a study of T cell responses to AZD1222 COVID-19 vaccine (dated by TCRdb to 2020 to 2023). The library relied on the immunoSEQ multiplex PCR assay. Entries here come from immuneACCESS through TCRdb and include only in-frame sequences with V and J called. Some clones fail to appear in such tables; in the studies checked, an unresolved V gene covers under half of the shortfall, and the cause of the remainder is unknown. The table for this sample lists 150,000 to 170,000 clones; around 90% of them were counted only once. The ten largest clones capture 3% to 3.5% of the sample. Per the publication, the time point label means: baseline before first vaccination. Sequences were derived from peripheral blood, sampled on day 0 of AZD1222 vaccination. These receptors were taken from an adult in good health.

This clone was seen a handful of times. The chain recombines TRBV2 with TRBJ1-2, with unresolved D. CDR1 and CDR2 (germline): SNHLY, FYNNEI. The CDR3 runs 11 residues. Deletions cut 5 bases from V and 7 bases from J, with 8 bases between. The CDR3 DNA reads TGTGCCAGCAGTAAGTTTGGTGGCTACACCTTC. This sequence encodes CASSKFGGYTF.

The rearrangement joins TRBV3-1 (or the pseudogene TRBV3-2) to TRBJ1-5; no clear D. The germline CDR1 and CDR2 sequences are LGHDT and YNNKEL (reference sequence). This CDR3 has 15 amino acids. Trimming cost V 4 bases and J 2 bases, with 12 bases left between them. The CDR3 reads CASSPAAGGNQPQHF. In nucleotides, the CDR3 is TGTGCCAGCAGCCCTGCGGCGGGAGGCAATCAGCCCCAGCATTTT.

V gene TRBV18 combines with J gene TRBJ1-2, with TRBD1 matching over 10 bases. The CDR3 length is 18 residues. CDR1 and CDR2 from the germline V gene are KGHSH and LQKENI. Trimming removed 0 bases from V and 4 bases from J; junction bases left unmatched: 11. DNA of the CDR3: TGTGCCAGCTCACCACCGCTGACAGGGGGCTATCTAGGCTATGGCTACACCTTC. Amino acid sequence: CASSPPLTGGYLGYGYTF.

The V gene is TRBV9, the J gene TRBJ2-2, with a weak D call TRBD1 (6 bases). The ends were cut back, 5 bases at V and 2 bases at J, with 13 bases in the middle. Germline CDR1 SGDLS, CDR2 YYNGEE. The CDR3 runs 15 residues. The CDR3 reads CASSAGTPNTGELFF. Written as DNA, the CDR3 is TGTGCCAGCAGTGCCGGGACACCTAACACCGGGGAGCTGTTTTTT.

This chain connects TRBV5-1 to TRBJ1-6, with 11 bases that match TRBD1. The CDR3 covers 15 residues. Trimming removed 3 bases from V and 10 bases from J; junction bases left unmatched: 6. The germline CDR1 and CDR2 sequences are SGHRS and YFSETQ. CDR3 in amino acids: CASSSEGQGGSPLHF. Written as DNA, the CDR3 is TGCGCCAGCAGCTCGGAGGGACAGGGGGGATCACCCCTCCACTTT.

This CDR3 is CASSYSQVNTEAFF. CDR3 coding DNA: TGTGCCAGCAGTTACTCACAGGTGAACACTGAAGCTTTCTTT. The chain carries TRBV6-5 and TRBJ1-1; a weak D match, TRBD1 (5 bases). Deletions cut 0 bases from V and 0 bases from J, with 5 bases between. Germline V gene data show CDR1 as MNHEY and CDR2 as SVGAGI. The CDR3 spans 14 residues.

This clone was found once. V is TRBV7-3 and J is TRBJ1-1; 9 bases are shared with TRBD1. The CDR3 totals 15 residues. The germline V gene has CDR1 SGHTA and CDR2 FQGTGA. Unmatched junction bases numbered 3, after V lost 3 bases and J lost 1 base. The CDR3, as DNA: TGTGCCAGCAGCTTGATGGGACAGGGGAACACTGAAGCTTTCTTT. Encoded protein: CASSLMGQGNTEAFF.

The chain has TRBV5-1 and TRBJ2-5, with a possible D match to TRBD2 (6 bases). In germline, CDR1 is SGHRS, CDR2 YFSETQ. V lost 3 bases and J lost 5, with 14 bases in between. The CDR3 loop spans 14 amino acids. DNA for the CDR3: TGCGCCAGCAGCTCCGGGACTCCTGGGGAGACCCAGTACTTC. The encoded protein is CASSSGTPGETQYF.

The rearrangement uses TRBV14 and TRBJ1-4; D is ambiguous. Germline lookup yields CDR1 SGHDN and CDR2 FVKESK. This CDR3 has 14 amino acids. V lost 6 bases, J lost 4 bases, and 12 bases lay in between. The CDR3 loop is CASRGRANNEKLFF. Here the CDR3 DNA reads TGTGCCAGCAGGGGCCGGGCCAATAATGAAAAACTGTTTTTT.

The V gene is TRBV21-1, the J gene TRBJ2-7; TRBD1 was called by the table and not checked on the DNA. TRBV21-1 is a documented pseudogene. The CDR3 sequence is 18 residues long. CDR3 nucleotide sequence: TGTGCCAGCAGCAAATTAGGGGGTAGGGACAGACGAACCTACGAGCAGTACTTC. Protein product: CASSKLGGRDRRTYEQYF.

The V gene is TRBV7-9, the J gene TRBJ2-7; D not resolved. CDR3 size: 14 residues. In germline, CDR1 is SEHNR, CDR2 FQNEAQ (reference sequence). V gave up 4 bases and J gave up 4 bases, with 14 bases separating them. This chain's CDR3 is CASSSPQRRYEQYF. The CDR3 DNA reads as TGTGCCAGCAGCTCTCCACAACGGAGATACGAGCAGTACTTC. Looking up the rest from reference TRBV7-9 and TRBJ2-7 gives the full variable domain: DTGVSQNPRHKITKRGQNVTFRCDPISEHNRLYWYRQTLGQGPEFLTYFQNEAQLEKSRLLSDRFSAERPKGSFSTLEIQRTEQGDSAMYLCASSSPQRRYEQYFGPGTRLTVT.

The chain is built from TRBV10-3 and TRBJ1-2; 8 nucleotides agree with TRBD1. V shed 4 bases and J 4 bases; nucleotides not matched to a gene: 2. Germline V lookup: CDR1 ENHRY, CDR2 SYGVKD. The CDR3 spans 13 residues. CDR3: CAISGGTGYGYTF. In nucleotides, the CDR3 is TGTGCCATCAGTGGTGGGACAGGCTATGGCTACACCTTC.

The V call is TRBV18, the J call TRBJ1-1; perhaps TRBD1 as D (5 bases). Between the trimmed V and J ends, which lost 3 bases and 1 base, there was a span of 15 bases. Looked up from germline, CDR1 is KGHSH and CDR2 is LQKENI. CDR3 length equals 16 residues. Here the CDR3 DNA reads TGTGCCAGCTCACCCAACAAGCCGGGGACGAACACTGAAGCTTTCTTT. Amino acid sequence: CASSPNKPGTNTEAFF.

The gene calls are TRBV10-3 and TRBJ1-3; tentative D call: TRBD1 (5 bases). This CDR3 spans 13 amino acids. In germline, CDR1 is ENHRY, CDR2 SYGVKD. Trimming stripped 4 bases from V and 6 bases from J, with 10 bases between. CDR3 in DNA: TGTGCCATCAGTGGCCGGGGCGAAAACACCATATATTTT. Translation gives CAISGRGENTIYF.

The chain is built from TRBV7-9 and TRBJ2-2; D perhaps matches TRBD1 (5 bases). CDR1 is SEHNR and CDR2 is FQNEAQ in the germline V gene (reference sequence). The CDR3 is 14 amino acids. Trimming cost V 5 bases and J 2 bases, with 9 bases left between them. This CDR3 is CASSPQGNTGELFF. The CDR3 coding sequence is TGTGCCAGCAGCCCCCAGGGAAACACCGGGGAGCTGTTTTTT.

The chain has TRBV5-4 and TRBJ2-3; 9 bases line up with TRBD1. The trim removed 6 bases at V and 6 bases at J, leaving 8 bases unmatched. The CDR3 has 14 amino acids. Germline loops: CDR1 SGHNT, CDR2 YYREEE (reference sequence). The CDR3 coding sequence is TGTGCCAGCAACCCCCGGACAGGGGAGGATACGCAGTATTTT. The encoded protein is CASNPRTGEDTQYF.

V is TRBV10-1 and J is TRBJ2-1; 10 bases line up with TRBD1. The CDR3 sequence is 14 residues long. Per germline, CDR1 WNHNN and CDR2 SYGVQD (reference sequence). The J segment lost 8 bases and the V segment lost 5 bases, leaving 6 bases of the junction unmatched. The CDR3 region is CASSPGTGAHEQFF. In DNA form, the CDR3 reads TGCGCCAGCAGTCCCGGGACAGGGGCCCATGAGCAGTTCTTC.

Remarks on this clone: Germline and junction disagree at one end, which may indicate a read error. The rearrangement uses TRBV15 and TRBJ2-1; 8 bases agree with TRBD1. The CDR3 totals 11 residues. Germline V gene lookup returns CDR1 LNHNV and CDR2 YYDKDF (reference sequence). CDR3 loop: CATSTQGALIF. CDR3 coding DNA: TGTGCCACCAGCACTCAGGGGGCGCTGATCTTC.

This clone was observed a single time. Other DNA sequences within the sample encode an identical CDR3. The chain links TRBV27 to TRBJ1-5, with D perhaps matching TRBD1 (5 bases). With 3 bases removed from V and 2 bases from J, the gap between germline ends came to 11 bases. The CDR3 sequence is 15 residues long. CDR1 is MNHEY and CDR2 is SMNVEV in the germline V gene (reference sequence). The CDR3 sequence: CASSFGQGGNQPQHF. In nucleotides, the CDR3 is TGTGCCAGCAGTTTCGGTCAGGGCGGCAATCAGCCCCAGCATTTT.

With respect to this clone: This same CDR3 is encoded by further DNA sequences in the sample. The genes are TRBV9 and TRBJ1-6; 9 bases are a match to TRBD1. Per the germline V gene, CDR1 is SGDLS and CDR2 is YYNGEE. The CDR3 runs 14 residues. After removal of 2 bases from V and 7 bases from J, the junction contained 1 base not matched to a gene. In DNA, the CDR3 is TGTGCCAGCAGCGTTGGGACAGGGAATTCACCCCTCCACTTT. It is translated as CASSVGTGNSPLHF.

CDR3: CATNSGANVLTF. The CDR3 DNA follows: TGTGCCACTAACTCTGGGGCCAACGTCCTGACTTTC. The chain has TRBV6-5 and TRBJ2-6; D uncertain. V lost 10 bases and J lost 0, with 4 bases in between. The CDR3 contains 12 residues. Germline CDR1 MNHEY, CDR2 SVGAGI.